These 9 T cell receptor beta chains were sequenced from one sample in a study of cytomegalovirus exposure and HLA in healthy donors. The PCR employed 60 Vbeta primers together with 13 Jbeta primers. Sequencing used immunoSEQ multiplex PCR; TCRdb keeps in-frame clones, though not all of them. The sample holds some 67,000 clones, over 75% seen once. Material for sequencing was PBMCs. These receptors were taken from a middle-aged man in good health and CMV-seronegative.

J is TRBJ2-7 and V is TRBV28, with TRBD1 identical over 7 bases. The CDR3 sequence is 13 residues long. J was trimmed by 0 bases and V by 7 bases; bases with no gene match: 3. Looked up from germline, CDR1 is MDHEN and CDR2 is SYDVKM. The CDR3 here is CASTRTGSYEQYF. In nucleotides, the CDR3 is TGTGCCAGCACGAGGACAGGCTCCTACGAGCAGTACTTC.

V and J are TRBV6-1 and TRBJ2-7, with TRBD1 matching 10 bases. Germline V gives CDR1 MNHNS, CDR2 SASEGT. The length of the CDR3 is 15 residues. V lost 7 bases, J lost 2 bases, and 8 bases stayed unmatched. This CDR3 is CASIYGTGEAYEQYF. As DNA, the CDR3 is TGTGCCAGCATTTATGGGACAGGGGAGGCCTACGAGCAGTACTTC.

On this clone: Only one base separates this from a far larger clonotype, so it likely reflects a read error. Different DNA sequences within this sample yield the same CDR3. The V and J genes are TRBV4-1 and TRBJ1-2; D uncertain. The CDR3 sequence is 16 residues long. The V gene lost 2 bases and the J gene lost 4 bases, with 17 bases spanning the gap. Per germline, CDR1 MGHRA and CDR2 YSYEKL. This CDR3 reads CASSQIQGGTTYGYTF. Written as DNA, the CDR3 is TGCGCCAGCAGCCAAATCCAAGGAGGAACGACCTATGGCTACACCTTC.

The chain recombines TRBV29-1 with TRBJ2-6; a weak D match, TRBD1 (5 bases). Germline V gene sequence: CDR1 SQVTM, CDR2 ANQGSEA. Trimming cost V 4 bases and J 1 base, with 8 bases left between them. The CDR3 consists of 14 residues. The CDR3 here is CSVGGESGANVLTF. In DNA, the CDR3 is TGCAGCGTTGGGGGCGAGTCTGGGGCCAACGTCCTGACTTTC.

This clone was found once. V gene TRBV10-2 combines with J gene TRBJ2-2; 9 positions match TRBD1. Per the germline V gene, CDR1 is WSHSY and CDR2 is SAAADI. V gave up 2 bases and J gave up 6 bases; unmatched junction bases: 10. CDR3 length equals 17 residues. CDR3 sequence (DNA): TGCGCCAGCAGTGAGCCACGGGGACAGGGAGATCCCGGGGAGCTGTTTTTT. Amino acid sequence: CASSEPRGQGDPGELFF.

This sequence joins TRBV6-1 and TRBJ2-1, with a possible D match to TRBD1 (6 bases). The V end was cut by 7 bases, the J end by 1 base, with 11 bases between. Germline values: CDR1 MNHNS, CDR2 SASEGT. The CDR3 spans 14 residues. In DNA form, the CDR3 reads TGTGCCAGCAAACCAAGGGGGTCCTACAATGAGCAGTTCTTC. Its translation: CASKPRGSYNEQFF.

This clone appeared a few times. This chain links TRBV2 with TRBJ1-1; D not certain. From germline, CDR1 is SNHLY and CDR2 FYNNEI. The CDR3 totals 12 residues. The V end was cut by 6 bases, the J end by 2 bases, with 7 bases between. CDR3 amino acids: CASSRANTEAFF. The CDR3 nucleotides read TGTGCCAGCAGCCGAGCAAACACTGAAGCTTTCTTT.

The gene calls are TRBV19 and TRBJ1-1; TRBD1 aligns across 9 bases. Germline trimming cut 1 base from V and 10 bases from J; bases unmatched to any gene: 16. CDR3 length equals 17 residues. The germline gives CDR1 LNHDA, CDR2 SQIVND (reference sequence). The CDR3 sequence: CASSIGTTGTGLDRAFF. For the CDR3, the DNA is TGTGCCAGTAGTATAGGGACAACAGGGACAGGGCTCGATAGAGCTTTCTTT. Filled out from reference TRBV19 and TRBJ1-1, the complete variable domain reads DGGITQSPKYLFRKEGQNVTLSCEQNLNHDAMYWYRQDPGQGLRLIYYSQIVNDFQKGDIAEGYSVSREKKESFPLTVTSAQKNPTAFYLCASSIGTTGTGLDRAFFGQGTRLTVV.

The rearrangement joins TRBV2 to TRBJ1-4; maybe TRBD1 (6 bases). Germline CDR1 is SNHLY and CDR2 is FYNNEI. Deletions cut 8 bases from V and 7 bases from J, with 23 bases between. The CDR3 loop spans 16 amino acids. CDR3 amino acids: CASGIGGAGGGEKLFF. In nucleotides, the CDR3 is TGTGCCAGCGGTATTGGGGGGGCGGGGGGCGGTGAAAAACTGTTTTTT.